A single sample gave rise to the 5 T cell receptor beta chains below, sequenced in a study of T cell responses to AZD1222 COVID-19 vaccine. Assay used: immunoSEQ multiplex PCR; TCRdb lists only in-frame clones, some missing. Of around 110,000 clones in the sample, 80% to 90% were seen once. The specimen comprised peripheral blood, sampled on day 0 of AZD1222 vaccination. All receptors come from an adult in good health.

This clone was counted only a few times. This chain links TRBV21-1 with TRBJ1-5; the DNA was not used to check the table's D call, TRBD1. TRBV21-1 is described as a pseudogene. The CDR3 covers 15 residues. CDR3 bases: TGTGCCAGCAGCAACAGGGGGGAGTCCAATCAGCCCCAGCATTTT. It encodes CASSNRGESNQPQHF.

The V call is TRBV20-1, the J call TRBJ2-1; 9 bases line up with TRBD2. The ends lost 3 bases at V and 8 bases at J; junction bases unmatched: 8. Germline V gene data show CDR1 as DFQATT and CDR2 as SNEGSKA (reference sequence). The CDR3 length is 14 residues. The CDR3 DNA sequence: TGCAGTGCTAGTCTCTCTAGCGGGACGTATGAGCAGTTCTTC. It yields the protein CSASLSSGTYEQFF.

This clone showed up just a few times. The genes are TRBV1 and TRBJ2-1; the D call in the table, TRBD2, was not verified against the DNA. TRBV1 is a listed pseudogene. The CDR3 loop spans 20 amino acids. CDR3 nucleotides: TGCACCAGCAGCCAAGAGCCTGGGACTAGCCCACTTAGGGGGGGGAATGAGCAGTTCTTC. Amino acid sequence: CTSSQEPGTSPLRGGNEQFF.

The rearrangement joins TRBV18 to TRBJ1-5, with 8 bases that match TRBD1. The V segment lost 2 bases and the J segment 7 bases; nucleotides outside the gene matches: 4. The CDR3 length is 14 residues. The germline V gene has CDR1 KGHSH and CDR2 LQKENI. CDR3 sequence (DNA): TGTGCCAGCTCACCAACAGGGGGTGGGCAGCCCCAGCATTTT. Protein sequence: CASSPTGGGQPQHF.

This rearrangement joins TRBV27 to TRBJ2-1; 9 nucleotides agree with TRBD2. The CDR3 is 16 residues long. In germline, CDR1 is MNHEY, CDR2 SMNVEV (reference sequence). V shed 0 bases, J shed 8 bases, and the junction held 8 bases outside the gene matches. Here the CDR3 DNA reads TGTGCCAGCAGTTTATCCTGGCTAGCGGGGAGCTATGAGCAGTTCTTC. It specifies CASSLSWLAGSYEQFF.